The 9 T cell receptor beta chains in this list originate from one sample, sequenced in a study of blood T cell repertoires in COVID-19. Libraries were prepared by immunoSEQ multiplex PCR; TCRdb keeps only in-frame clonotypes and omits some of them. This table holds hundreds of thousands of clones, over 75% found once. The specimen sequenced was PBMCs or T cells enriched from blood (not recorded which). These TCRs come from a woman aged 25 to 45 who had recovered from COVID-19.

About this clone: Different DNA sequences within this sample yield the same CDR3. The rearrangement joins TRBV9 to TRBJ1-2; 8 bases line up with TRBD1. J was trimmed by 8 bases and V by 0 bases; bases with no gene match: 6. The CDR3 loop spans 14 amino acids. CDR1 is SGDLS and CDR2 is YYNGEE in the germline V gene. CDR3 in amino acids: CASSVAGGAGGYTF. The CDR3 nucleotides read TGTGCCAGCAGCGTAGCAGGGGGCGCCGGAGGCTACACCTTC.

J is TRBJ1-5 and V is TRBV19; TRBD1 aligns across 7 bases. Per the germline V gene, CDR1 is LNHDA and CDR2 is SQIVND (reference sequence). The CDR3 runs to 15 residues. The trim removed 6 bases at V and 0 bases at J, leaving 5 bases unmatched. The CDR3 sequence is CASRNQGDSNQPQHF. CDR3 sequence (DNA): TGTGCCAGTAGGAACCAGGGGGATAGCAATCAGCCCCAGCATTTT.

This clone showed up just a few times. This rearrangement joins TRBV18 to TRBJ2-7; TRBD1 aligns across 7 bases. CDR3 size: 15 residues. V dropped 1 base and J dropped 6; count of bases not matched to a gene: 9. Germline values: CDR1 KGHSH, CDR2 LQKENI. This CDR3 reads CASSPQGDREGEQYF. The CDR3 DNA reads as TGTGCCAGCTCACCACAGGGCGACAGGGAAGGCGAGCAGTACTTC.

The V and J genes are TRBV4-1 and TRBJ1-1, with TRBD1 matching over 9 bases. The CDR3 consists of 18 residues. Germline CDR1 is MGHRA and CDR2 is YSYEKL. The ends lost 3 bases at V and 0 bases at J; junction bases unmatched: 11. CDR3 region: CASSQITGGAELNTEAFF. As DNA, the CDR3 is TGCGCCAGCAGCCAGATAACAGGGGGCGCCGAGTTGAACACTGAAGCTTTCTTT.

The chain uses TRBV6-5 and TRBJ1-4, with D perhaps matching TRBD1 (6 bases). This CDR3 is built from 15 residues. The V and J ends lost 8 bases and 4 bases respectively, with 17 bases between them. CDR1 is MNHEY, CDR2 SVGAGI, per germline. The CDR3 spells CASRYRDNGNEKLFF. Here the CDR3 DNA reads TGTGCCAGCCGATACCGGGACAATGGTAATGAAAAACTGTTTTTT.

The DNA of the CDR3 is TGTGCCAGCTCACCCCAGGGGGTTAGCAATCAGCCCCAGCATTTT. Its translation is CASSPQGVSNQPQHF. The V and J genes are TRBV18 and TRBJ1-5; 7 bases map to TRBD1. The CDR3 loop spans 15 amino acids. Unmatched junction bases numbered 2, after V lost 3 bases and J lost 0 bases. Germline V lookup: CDR1 KGHSH, CDR2 LQKENI.

Details on this clone: Other DNA sequences within the sample encode an identical CDR3. The rearrangement joins TRBV5-1 to TRBJ1-1; D is perhaps TRBD1 (6 bases). CDR1 and CDR2 from the germline V gene are SGHRS and YFSETQ. V lost 4 bases, J lost 1 base, and 11 bases lay in between. The CDR3 consists of 14 residues. For the CDR3, the DNA is TGCGCCAGCAGCCTGGACAGACCGAACACTGAAGCTTTCTTT. Protein product: CASSLDRPNTEAFF.

The CDR3 DNA reads as TGCGCCAGCGGCGACGGGAACTCCTACAATGAGCAGTTCTTC. Protein sequence: CASGDGNSYNEQFF. V is TRBV5-1 and J is TRBJ2-1, with D perhaps matching TRBD2 (5 bases). This CDR3 region has 14 residues. Germline V CDR1 and CDR2: SGHRS, YFSETQ. V was pared by 7 bases and J by 0 bases, with 11 bases between. The full variable domain, completed using reference TRBV5-1 and TRBJ2-1, is KAGVTQTPRYLIKTRGQQVTLSCSPISGHRSVSWYQQTPGQGLQFLFEYFSETQRNKGNFPGRFSGRQFSNSRSEMNVSTLELGDSALYLCASGDGNSYNEQFFGPGTRLTVL.

The chain couples TRBV5-1 to TRBJ2-7; 10 bases map to TRBD1. V lost 5 bases, J lost 3 bases, and 5 bases stayed unmatched. The CDR3 consists of 14 residues. Germline loops: CDR1 SGHRS, CDR2 YFSETQ. Written as DNA, the CDR3 is TGCGCCAGCAGTAAGACAGGGGGCATCTACGAGCAGTACTTC. Encoded protein: CASSKTGGIYEQYF.